One and the same sample provided the 9 T cell receptor beta chains below, sequenced in a study of shared clonotypes between healthy human individuals (dated by TCRdb to about 2020). CD8 naive samples consisted of CD45RO-negative cells that were positively selected for CCR7, yielding a CD45RA+CCR7+ population without TemRA cells. Library method: the immunoSEQ multiplex PCR assay. In its TCRdb copy, this immuneACCESS table keeps in-frame sequences only and misses some clones. Where compared with another copy, unresolved V genes explain less than half of these, and the others have no known cause. Present in this sample are about 2 million clones, about 95% of which were seen just once. The ten largest account for more than 0.9% of the sample. Specimen: naive CD8+ T cells sorted from blood. The sample's cell subset or site label, in plain terms: CD45RA+CCR7+. The source is a man aged 18 to 35 in good health.

The chain carries TRBV5-1 and TRBJ2-7; 7 bases align to TRBD1. V lost 3 bases, J lost 0 bases, and 9 bases stayed unmatched. Germline CDR1 and CDR2: SGHRS and YFSETQ. CDR3 length: 16 amino acids. CDR3 region: CASSSGDSFYSYEQYF. In DNA, the CDR3 is TGCGCCAGCAGCTCCGGGGACAGTTTTTACTCCTACGAGCAGTACTTC.

The chain links TRBV27 to TRBJ2-7; D is ambiguous. The germline CDR1 and CDR2 sequences are MNHEY and SMNVEV (reference sequence). Trimming cost V 5 bases and J 6 bases, with 20 bases left between them. This CDR3 region has 15 residues. This CDR3 reads CASSPNTLGASEQYF. The CDR3, as DNA: TGTGCCAGCAGTCCAAATACGCTAGGCGCGAGCGAGCAGTACTTC.

This clone was counted once. The chain uses TRBV4-3 and TRBJ2-7; possible D gene TRBD2, 5 bases. V dropped 0 bases and J dropped 3 bases, with 15 bases sitting between them. The CDR3 is 16 residues long. Germline V lookup: CDR1 LGHNA, CDR2 YSLEER. The DNA for the CDR3 is TGCGCCAGCAGCCAAGATCTTGGCGGGTCGGGCTACGAGCAGTACTTC. It encodes CASSQDLGGSGYEQYF.

This clone appeared once. The rearrangement links TRBV4-3 to TRBJ1-2, with 7 bases aligning to TRBD1. The J segment lost 2 bases and the V segment lost 0 bases, leaving 3 bases of the junction unmatched. The CDR3 runs 15 residues. CDR1 is LGHNA and CDR2 is YSLEER in the germline V gene. CDR3 bases: TGCGCCAGCAGCCAAGATCAGACAGGGAACTATGGCTACACCTTC. This encodes CASSQDQTGNYGYTF.

Notes on this clone: This sample includes further DNA sequences coding for the same CDR3. This chain joins TRBV4-3 and TRBJ2-5; 11 bases line up with TRBD2. The CDR3 is 16 amino acids. The V gene's germline CDR1 is LGHNA and CDR2 YSLEER. V dropped 4 bases and J dropped 2; count of bases not matched to a gene: 6. CDR3 sequence: CASSPRTSGLQETQYF. CDR3 bases: TGCGCCAGCAGCCCGCGGACTAGCGGGCTACAAGAGACCCAGTACTTC.

To note about this clone: Other DNA sequences in the sample encode the same CDR3. This chain links TRBV28 with TRBJ2-2; D remains ambiguous. The CDR3 spans 14 residues. Germline V gene sequence: CDR1 MDHEN, CDR2 SYDVKM. Trimming removed 6 bases from V and 2 bases from J, with 10 bases in between. CDR3 in amino acids: CASRPTPNTGELFF. The CDR3 DNA reads as TGTGCCAGCAGACCAACGCCAAACACCGGGGAGCTGTTTTTT.

The chain joins TRBV27 to TRBJ1-6, with 7 bases matching TRBD1. V was pared by 6 bases and J by 7 bases, with 6 bases of the junction left unmatched. The germline V gene has CDR1 MNHEY and CDR2 SMNVEV (reference sequence). This CDR3 has 14 residues. The CDR3 DNA reads TGTGCCAGCAGACCAGGGACAGCCAATTCACCCCTCCACTTT. Translation: CASRPGTANSPLHF.

Points on this clone: Other DNA sequences from this sample encode an identical CDR3 as well. V usage is TRBV7-9 and J usage is TRBJ1-1, with D tentatively TRBD1 (5 bases). CDR3 length: 14 amino acids. Germline CDR1 SEHNR, CDR2 FQNEAQ (reference sequence). Trimming removed 1 base from V and 4 bases from J, with 10 bases in between. The CDR3: CASSLGGTFTEAFF. In DNA, the CDR3 is TGTGCCAGCAGCTTAGGAGGGACCTTCACTGAAGCTTTCTTT.

This clone has just one count. CDR3 coding DNA: TGTGCCAGCAGCCCTCGGGAGCGGGAGGCCTCCTACGAGCAGTACTTC. This gives the protein CASSPREREASYEQYF. The rearrangement links TRBV27 to TRBJ2-7; 9 nucleotides match TRBD2. The V gene's germline CDR1 is MNHEY and CDR2 SMNVEV (reference sequence). Trimming at V came to 6 bases and at J to 0 bases, leaving 9 bases not matched to a gene. The CDR3 totals 16 residues.